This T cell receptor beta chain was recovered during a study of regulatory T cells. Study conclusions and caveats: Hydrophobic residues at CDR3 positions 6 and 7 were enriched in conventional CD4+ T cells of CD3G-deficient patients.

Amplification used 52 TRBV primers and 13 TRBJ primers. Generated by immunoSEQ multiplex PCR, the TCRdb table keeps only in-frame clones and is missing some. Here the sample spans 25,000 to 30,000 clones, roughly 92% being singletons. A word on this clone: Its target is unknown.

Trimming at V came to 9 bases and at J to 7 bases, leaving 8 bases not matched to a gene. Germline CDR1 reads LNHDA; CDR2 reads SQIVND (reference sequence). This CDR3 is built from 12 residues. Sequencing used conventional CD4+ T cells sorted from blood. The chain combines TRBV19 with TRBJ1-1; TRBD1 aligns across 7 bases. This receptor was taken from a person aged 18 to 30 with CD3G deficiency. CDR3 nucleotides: TGTGCCAGCCGGACAGGCCGGTTTGAAGCTTTCTTT. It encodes CASRTGRFEAFF.